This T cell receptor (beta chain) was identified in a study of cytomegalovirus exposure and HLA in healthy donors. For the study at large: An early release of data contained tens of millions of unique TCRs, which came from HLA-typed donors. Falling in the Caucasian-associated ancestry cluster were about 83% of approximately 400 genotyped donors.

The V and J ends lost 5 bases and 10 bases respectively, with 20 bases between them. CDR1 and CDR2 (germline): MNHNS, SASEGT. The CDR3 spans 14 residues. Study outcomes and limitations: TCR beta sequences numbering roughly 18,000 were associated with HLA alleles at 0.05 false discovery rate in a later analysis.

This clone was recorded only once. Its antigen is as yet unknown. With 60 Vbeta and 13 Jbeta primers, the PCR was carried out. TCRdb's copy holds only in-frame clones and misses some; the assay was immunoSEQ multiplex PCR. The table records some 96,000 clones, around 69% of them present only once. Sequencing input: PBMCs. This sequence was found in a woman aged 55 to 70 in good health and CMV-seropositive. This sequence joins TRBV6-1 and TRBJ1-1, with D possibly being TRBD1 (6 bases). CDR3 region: CASSTTYRVRGAFF. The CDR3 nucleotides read TGTGCCAGCAGTACTACCTACAGGGTACGGGGAGCTTTCTTT.